The 25 T cell receptor beta chains below were found in one sample sequenced in a study of T-cell reconstitution after alpha-beta-depleted transplantation in children. Unique molecular identifiers featured in how the TCRbeta library was prepared. TCRdb called the PCR reads again in MiXCR, with one record for every CDR3 protein. The sample consists of about half a million distinct CDR3 sequences, around 12% of them appearing once. Sequencing used PBMCs from the stem cell graft donor, obtained from the stem cell graft. The receptors come from a human donor who donated a stem cell graft to a child with combined immunodeficiency.

This clonotype came up a few times. The chain uses TRBV4-1 and TRBJ2-7, with TRBD2 identical over 7 bases. CDR1 and CDR2 from the germline V gene are MGHRA and YSYEKL. Unmatched junction bases numbered 8, after V lost 1 base and J lost 2 bases. The CDR3 is 16 amino acids. The CDR3 protein is CASSQGNAGVTYEQYF. CDR3 coding DNA: TGCGCCAGCAGCCAAGGGAATGCGGGAGTAACCTACGAGCAGTACTTC.

This clonotype was observed at least ten times. The rearrangement joins TRBV20-1 to TRBJ1-4, with D unclear. Germline assignment: CDR1 DFQATT and CDR2 SNEGSKA (reference sequence). V lost 0 bases to trimming and J lost 4 bases, with 9 bases between them. This CDR3 contains 14 residues. The DNA of the CDR3 is TGCAGTGCTAGAGATCGGACCTTTAATGAAAAACTGTTTTTT. Amino acid sequence: CSARDRTFNEKLFF.

The chain employs TRBV10-3 and TRBJ2-1; 7 positions agree with TRBD1. In germline, CDR1 is ENHRY, CDR2 SYGVKD. V lost 2 bases to trimming and J lost 0 bases; unmatched junction nucleotides: 1. This CDR3 comprises 15 residues. The CDR3 nucleotides read TGTGCCATCAGTGAGGCAGGGGGCTCCTACAATGAGCAGTTCTTC. Translation: CAISEAGGSYNEQFF.

In this sample, this clonotype turned up a few times. This chain joins TRBV29-1 and TRBJ2-2; unclear D gene. Germline V gene data show CDR1 as SQVTM and CDR2 as ANQGSEA. The CDR3 consists of 14 residues. The V end lost 0 bases, the J end lost 5 bases, and 10 bases lay between the germline ends. In nucleotides, the CDR3 is TGCAGCGTTGAAGATCGAAGGGATACCGGGGAGCTGTTTTTT. It translates to CSVEDRRDTGELFF.

This clonotype was counted many times. The rearrangement uses TRBV12-3 or TRBV12-4 and TRBJ2-1, with TRBD2 as a possible D gene (6 bases). The germline V and J ends were trimmed by 5 bases and 9 bases, with 11 bases remaining between them. There are 12 residues in the CDR3. The CDR3 DNA sequence: TGTGCCAGCAGTCCGCGGGATTCTGAGCAGTTCTTC. This codes for CASSPRDSEQFF.

The genes are TRBV5-1 and TRBJ1-5; D possibly corresponds to TRBD1 (5 bases). There are 15 residues in the CDR3. V was clipped by 0 bases and J by 6 bases, with 13 bases between them. CDR1 SGHRS and CDR2 YFSETQ come from the germline V gene. CDR3 bases: TGCGCCAGCAGCTTGGGGGCAGGGAGGGGTCAGCCCCAGCATTTT. Protein: CASSLGAGRGQPQHF.

This chain connects TRBV14 to TRBJ2-1; D not certain. Trimming stripped 1 base from V and 12 bases from J, with 7 bases between. The V gene's germline CDR1 is SGHDN and CDR2 FVKESK. The CDR3 is made up of 11 amino acids. CDR3 coding DNA: TGTGCCAGCAGCCAAGGGCTTCGGCAGTTCTTC. As protein: CASSQGLRQFF.

In its sample, this clonotype was seen many times. The chain employs TRBV5-6 and TRBJ2-5; D unclear. Germline V gene data show CDR1 as SGHDT and CDR2 as YYEEEE. The V gene lost 2 bases and the J gene lost 5 bases, with 10 bases spanning the gap. This CDR3 has 13 residues. The CDR3 DNA follows: TGTGCCAGCAGCTTAAGCAGAAGGGAGACCCAGTACTTC. Its protein is CASSLSRRETQYF. The variable domain in full, with the rest retrieved from reference TRBV5-6 and TRBJ2-5, is DAGVTQSPTHLIKTRGQQVTLRCSPKSGHDTVSWYQQALGQGPQFIFQYYEEEERQRGNFPDRFSGHQFPNYSSELNVNALLLGDSALYLCASSLSRRETQYFGPGTRLLVL.

The chain links TRBV15 to TRBJ2-6; TRBD1 aligns across 7 bases. The CDR3 covers 13 residues. With 8 bases clipped from V and 3 bases from J, the junction kept 1 base outside the gene matches. In germline, CDR1 is LNHNV, CDR2 YYDKDF (reference sequence). The CDR3 DNA reads TGTGCCACCTCAGGGGGTGGGGCCAACGTCCTGACTTTC. The encoded protein is CATSGGGANVLTF.

This clonotype appeared many times. The chain employs TRBV7-9 and TRBJ2-1, with D unclear. The V end lost 2 bases, the J end lost 16 bases, and 3 bases lay between the germline ends. The germline V gene encodes CDR1 SEHNR and CDR2 FQNEAQ (reference sequence). This CDR3 is built from 8 residues. The CDR3 protein is CASSLSFF. The CDR3 nucleotides read TGTGCCAGCAGCTTATCTTTCTTC.

Many counts were recorded for this clonotype. One end of the junction is discordant with germline, which a read error may explain. The chain combines TRBV19 with TRBJ2-7; D is perhaps TRBD1 (5 bases). The CDR3 loop spans 14 amino acids. Germline CDR1 is LNHDA and CDR2 is SQIVND (reference sequence). In DNA, the CDR3 is TGTGTCAGTAGCCCCGGAATCAGGGTCCACGAGCAGTACTTC. It codes for CVSSPGIRVHEQYF.

This clonotype was picked up a small number of times. The chain links TRBV10-3 to TRBJ2-7, with D uncertain. With 6 bases removed from V and 5 bases from J, the gap between germline ends came to 11 bases. CDR1 and CDR2 from the germline V gene are ENHRY and SYGVKD. This CDR3 contains 12 residues. This CDR3 is CAISSRGNEQYF. CDR3 DNA: TGTGCCATCAGCTCCCGTGGGAACGAGCAGTACTTC.

The chain is built from TRBV9 and TRBJ1-1, with a possible D match to TRBD1 (6 bases). V dropped 0 bases and J dropped 3 bases, with 12 bases sitting between them. Germline lookup yields CDR1 SGDLS and CDR2 YYNGEE. This CDR3 region has 15 residues. In DNA, the CDR3 is TGTGCCAGCAGCGTAGGGGCAGAGGGGGACACTGAAGCTTTCTTT. Protein product: CASSVGAEGDTEAFF. Full variable domain (missing parts from reference TRBV9 and TRBJ1-1): DSGVTQTPKHLITATGQRVTLRCSPRSGDLSVYWYQQSLDQGLQFLIQYYNGEERAKGNILERFSAQQFPDLHSELNLSSLELGDSALYFCASSVGAEGDTEAFFGQGTRLTVV.

This clonotype has ten or more counts. This CDR3 is CASSLTSLGTQYF. The DNA for the CDR3 is TGTGCCAGCAGCTTAACTAGTCTCGGGACCCAGTACTTC. This chain joins TRBV7-3 and TRBJ2-5; D remains ambiguous. The CDR3 length is 13 residues. Germline-derived CDR1 and CDR2 are SGHTA and FQGTGA. Trimming pared 0 bases from V and 7 bases from J, leaving 9 bases between.

This clonotype was counted only a few times. The chain uses TRBV7-9 and TRBJ2-5; D ambiguous. The CDR3 is 15 amino acids. The ends were cut back, 5 bases at V and 3 bases at J, with 16 bases in the middle. Germline V gene lookup returns CDR1 SEHNR and CDR2 FQNEAQ (reference sequence). In nucleotides, the CDR3 is TGTGCCAGCAGCCCGGCTCGTTTTGGGAAAGAGACCCAGTACTTC. Protein product: CASSPARFGKETQYF.

In its sample, this clonotype was seen a few times. The V call is TRBV11-2, the J call TRBJ2-3, with 8 bases lining up with TRBD1. V gave up 5 bases and J gave up 4 bases; unmatched junction bases: 5. The CDR3 is made up of 14 amino acids. Germline V lookup: CDR1 SGHAT, CDR2 FQNNGV. The CDR3 loop is CASSIDRGPDTQYF. CDR3 bases: TGTGCCAGCAGCATTGACAGGGGCCCAGATACGCAGTATTTT.

This clonotype was found a few times. V is TRBV5-6 and J is TRBJ1-2, with D possibly TRBD1 on 5 matching bases. The V end was cut by 4 bases, the J end by 8 bases, with 18 bases between. CDR1 SGHDT and CDR2 YYEEEE come from the germline V gene. This CDR3 has 14 amino acids. The CDR3 reads CASSPWGYVKGYTF. The CDR3 nucleotides are TGTGCCAGCAGCCCCTGGGGCTACGTAAAGGGCTACACCTTC.

V usage is TRBV27 and J usage is TRBJ2-1; a possible D gene is TRBD2 (6 bases). Germline V gene sequence: CDR1 MNHEY, CDR2 SMNVEV (reference sequence). The V end was cut by 5 bases, the J end by 6 bases, with 14 bases between. The CDR3 covers 14 residues. The CDR3 DNA reads as TGTGCCAGCAGTGGCAGACTAGTGAGCAATGAGCAGTTCTTC. Amino acids: CASSGRLVSNEQFF.

V and J are TRBV20-1 and TRBJ2-7; weak D call: TRBD1 (6 bases). Trimming took 4 bases from V and 3 from J, leaving 13 bases between them. Germline V lookup: CDR1 DFQATT, CDR2 SNEGSKA (reference sequence). The CDR3 consists of 13 residues. The CDR3 DNA reads as TGCAGTGCTATGACAGGCGTGAACTACGAGCAGTACTTC. It encodes CSAMTGVNYEQYF.

The V call is TRBV6-2 or TRBV6-3, the J call TRBJ1-1; maybe TRBD1 (6 bases). This CDR3 is built from 14 residues. V dropped 6 bases and J dropped 6 bases, with 17 bases sitting between them. CDR1 is MNHEY, CDR2 SVGEGT, per germline. DNA for the CDR3: TGTGCCAGCAGGAAGGGACAAATACGAGCTGAAGCTTTCTTT. Amino acid sequence: CASRKGQIRAEAFF.

Only a few counts were recorded for this clonotype. V usage is TRBV9 and J usage is TRBJ1-1, with D maybe TRBD1 (5 bases). Germline assignment: CDR1 SGDLS and CDR2 YYNGEE. V lost 3 bases to trimming and J lost 7 bases, with 13 bases between them. This CDR3 has 13 amino acids. The CDR3, as DNA: TGTGCCAGCAGCGCCGGCGGGGGGGGTGAAGCTTTCTTT. This encodes CASSAGGGGEAFF.

The chain employs TRBV6-2 or TRBV6-3 and TRBJ2-7; TRBD1 matches 7 bases. The V and J ends lost 4 bases and 0 bases, in that order; junction bases with no gene match: 6. The CDR3 runs 15 residues. In germline, CDR1 is MNHEY, CDR2 SVGEGT. CDR3 DNA: TGTGCCAGCAGTTGGACGACAGGGTACTCCTACGAGCAGTACTTC. It encodes CASSWTTGYSYEQYF.

The sample holds a few counts of this clonotype. The chain is built from TRBV15 and TRBJ2-7, with a weak D call TRBD1 (6 bases). The CDR3 sequence is 14 residues long. Germline V lookup: CDR1 LNHNV, CDR2 YYDKDF (reference sequence). V was cut by 4 bases and J by 1 base, with 11 bases left in between. The CDR3 reads CATSTNRASYEQYF. CDR3 sequence (DNA): TGTGCCACCAGCACCAACAGGGCATCCTACGAGCAGTACTTC.

This clonotype appeared a few times. This chain uses TRBV5-1 with TRBJ2-4; TRBD2 matches 7 bases. The CDR3 is made up of 16 amino acids. Germline V gene data show CDR1 as SGHRS and CDR2 as YFSETQ. J was trimmed by 4 bases and V by 0 bases; bases with no gene match: 7. Here the CDR3 reads CASSLEVAGAKNIQYF. In nucleotides, the CDR3 is TGCGCCAGCAGCTTGGAAGTAGCGGGCGCTAAAAACATTCAGTACTTC.

The rearrangement links TRBV7-2 to TRBJ1-1, with 7 bases aligning to TRBD1. V lost 3 bases to trimming and J lost 10 bases; unmatched junction nucleotides: 2. Looked up from germline, CDR1 is SGHTA and CDR2 is FQGNSA. This CDR3 has 11 amino acids. The CDR3 is CASSFTGVAFF. The CDR3 DNA sequence: TGTGCCAGCAGCTTCACAGGGGTAGCTTTCTTT. Full variable domain (outside the CDR3, taken from reference TRBV7-2 and TRBJ1-1): GAGVSQSPSNKVTEKGKDVELRCDPISGHTALYWYRQSLGQGLEFLIYFQGNSAPDKSGLPSDRFSAERTGGSVSTLTIQRTQQEDSAVYLCASSFTGVAFFGQGTRLTVV.